This T cell receptor (beta chain) was captured in a study of OX40 agonist ivuxolimab in advanced cancers. Trimming pared 4 bases from V and 0 bases from J, leaving 10 bases between. This CDR3 region has 14 residues. The germline V gene encodes CDR1 SGHDT and CDR2 YYEEEE. Clones were read by immunoSEQ multiplex PCR, and TCRdb kept only the in-frame ones, dropping some. The table has about 69,000 clones, 80% to 90% seen once. With respect to this clone: Because the CDR3 is missing its conserved closing phenylalanine or tryptophan, this is likely a read error.

The chain links TRBV5-6 to TRBJ1-1; D is perhaps TRBD1 (5 bases). The specimen was CD4+ or CD8+ T cells sorted from blood, collected in a trial of the OX40 agonist ivuxolimab. The receptor was isolated from an adult with an advanced solid tumor such as melanoma, head and neck, liver or kidney cancer. The DNA of the CDR3 is TGTGCCAGCAGCGAGGACATCATGAACACTGAAGCTTTCCTT. Its translation is CASSEDIMNTEAFL.